This T cell receptor beta chain derives from a study of cytomegalovirus exposure and HLA in healthy donors. V lost 6 bases and J 7 bases, leaving 19 bases between the germline ends. From germline, CDR1 is SQVTM and CDR2 ANQGSEA. The length of the CDR3 is 14 residues. 60 Vbeta and 13 Jbeta primers were used in PCR. Repertoires were generated with immunoSEQ multiplex PCR, while TCRdb's copy carries only in-frame clones and drops some. The sample has around 130,000 clones, around 78% seen once. Sequencing was carried out using PBMCs. This clonotype was sampled from a woman younger than 35 in good health and CMV-seronegative. The rearrangement joins TRBV29-1 to TRBJ2-1, with a tentative D call TRBD2 (7 bases). CDR3 DNA: TGCAGCGTCTCATTAGGGGGGGGCCGGAATGAGCAGTTCTTC. This translates into CSVSLGGGRNEQFF.